Following are 11 T cell receptor beta chains from one sample sequenced in a study of cytomegalovirus exposure and HLA in healthy donors. 13 Jbeta primers and 60 Vbeta primers were used for the PCR. TCRdb's table, derived via immunoSEQ multiplex PCR, lists solely in-frame clones and lacks some. There are around 150,000 clones in the sample, with under 3.5% held by the top ten. Sequencing was performed on PBMCs. The receptors here all came from a man aged 40-50 years in good health and CMV-seronegative.

The chain links TRBV6-5 to TRBJ1-6, with 8 bases fitting TRBD1. Germline V lookup: CDR1 MNHEY, CDR2 SVGAGI. The CDR3 contains 14 residues. The junction had 2 bases not matched to a gene; V was cut back by 5 bases and J by 5 bases. CDR3 residues: CASSRTGNNSPLHF. CDR3 DNA sequence: TGTGCCAGCAGTCGGACAGGGAATAATTCACCCCTCCACTTT.

Worth noting for this clone: Other DNA sequences in the sample encode the same CDR3. This sequence joins TRBV28 and TRBJ2-1; maybe TRBD2 (7 bases). Germline values: CDR1 MDHEN, CDR2 SYDVKM. The germline V and J ends were trimmed by 2 bases and 9 bases, with 23 bases remaining between them. The length of the CDR3 is 17 residues. The CDR3 loop is CASSLGRTSGGPGEQFF. CDR3 bases: TGTGCCAGCAGTTTAGGCCGGACTAGTGGGGGGCCCGGTGAGCAGTTCTTC.

The J gene is TRBJ2-7, the V gene TRBV5-8; TRBD1 matches 7 bases. The germline CDR1 and CDR2 sequences are SGHTS and YDEGEE. This CDR3 has 13 amino acids. Unmatched junction bases numbered 2, after V lost 5 bases and J lost 0 bases. CDR3 sequence (DNA): TGTGCCAGCAGAAGGACAGGCTCCTACGAGCAGTACTTC. Translating it yields CASRRTGSYEQYF.

The V call is TRBV7-8, the J call TRBJ2-1; tentative D call: TRBD1 (6 bases). There are 15 residues in the CDR3. V was clipped by 5 bases and J by 4 bases, with 15 bases between them. Germline loops: CDR1 SGHVS, CDR2 FQNEAQ. The CDR3 spells CASSASGTPYNEQFF. Written as DNA, the CDR3 is TGTGCCAGCAGCGCCTCCGGGACACCTTACAATGAGCAGTTCTTC. The whole variable domain, filled in from reference TRBV7-8 and TRBJ2-1, reads GAGVSQSPRYKVAKRGQDVALRCDPISGHVSLFWYQQALGQGPEFLTYFQNEAQLDKSGLPSDRFFAERPEGSVSTLKIQRTQQEDSAVYLCASSASGTPYNEQFFGPGTRLTVL.

The J gene is TRBJ1-5, the V gene TRBV19, with unresolved D. Trimming stripped 7 bases from V and 1 base from J, with 14 bases between. Per the germline V gene, CDR1 is LNHDA and CDR2 is SQIVND (reference sequence). The CDR3 extends over 15 amino acids. CDR3 DNA sequence: TGTGCCAGTATCAAGGTGGGCTCCAGCAATCAGCCCCAGCATTTT. This translates into CASIKVGSSNQPQHF.

The gene calls are TRBV5-5 and TRBJ1-3; D might be TRBD1 (5 bases). The CDR3 runs to 14 residues. The V end lost 6 bases, the J end lost 4 bases, and 14 bases lay between the germline ends. CDR1 and CDR2 (germline): SGHKS, YYEKEE (reference sequence). The CDR3 loop reads CASNAGRAGNTIYF. CDR3 coding DNA: TGTGCCAGCAATGCTGGCAGGGCGGGAAACACCATATATTTT.

This chain connects TRBV4-1 to TRBJ2-1; the match to TRBD2 covers 14 bases. CDR1 is MGHRA and CDR2 is YSYEKL in the germline V gene. The CDR3 extends over 17 amino acids. Trimming at V came to 1 base and at J to 7 bases, leaving 6 bases not matched to a gene. CDR3 sequence reads: CASSQGLAGGPGNEQFF. The DNA for the CDR3 is TGCGCCAGCAGCCAAGGACTAGCGGGGGGGCCGGGGAATGAGCAGTTCTTC.

This chain links TRBV5-5 with TRBJ2-7, with D tentatively TRBD2 (5 bases). CDR3 length equals 12 residues. The V gene lost 4 bases and the J gene lost 4 bases, with 9 bases spanning the gap. CDR1 and CDR2 (germline): SGHKS, YYEKEE (reference sequence). The CDR3 loop is CASSPPGYEQYF. The DNA for the CDR3 is TGTGCCAGCAGCCCCCCGGGGTACGAGCAGTACTTC. Full variable domain (outside the CDR3, taken from reference TRBV5-5 and TRBJ2-7): DAGVTQSPTHLIKTRGQQVTLRCSPISGHKSVSWYQQVLGQGPQFIFQYYEKEERGRGNFPDRFSARQFPNYSSELNVNALLLGDSALYLCASSPPGYEQYFGPGTRLTVT.

CDR3 sequence (DNA): TGTGCCAGCAGCCAAGATATCAGGGACAGGGGTACCGGGGAGCTGTTTTTT. This translates into CASSQDIRDRGTGELFF. The chain employs TRBV4-2 and TRBJ2-2; 10 bases agree with TRBD1. Looked up from germline, CDR1 is LGHNA and CDR2 is YNFKEQ. The ends lost 0 bases at V and 5 bases at J; junction bases unmatched: 6. The CDR3 is 17 amino acids.

The chain is built from TRBV7-2 and TRBJ2-7; no definite D call. Trimming shortened V by 5 bases and J by 3 bases, and 5 bases separated the two germline ends. Germline values: CDR1 SGHTA, CDR2 FQGNSA. The CDR3 length is 11 residues. The CDR3 sequence: CASSLLYEQYF. CDR3 coding DNA: TGTGCCAGCAGCCTCCTCTACGAGCAGTACTTC. The full variable domain, in which reference TRBV7-2 and TRBJ2-7 provide the parts outside the CDR3, is GAGVSQSPSNKVTEKGKDVELRCDPISGHTALYWYRQSLGQGLEFLIYFQGNSAPDKSGLPSDRFSAERTGGSVSTLTIQRTQQEDSAVYLCASSLLYEQYFGPGTRLTVT.

The chain uses TRBV7-6 and TRBJ1-5, with 7 bases matching TRBD1. This CDR3 spans 16 amino acids. V trimming: 7 bases; J trimming: 4 bases; junction bases outside the gene matches: 13. Germline assignment: CDR1 SGHVS and CDR2 FNYEAQ. CDR3 bases: TGTGCCAGCACCCCCCGATCCGGGACAGCTAATCAGCCCCAGCATTTT. It specifies CASTPRSGTANQPQHF.